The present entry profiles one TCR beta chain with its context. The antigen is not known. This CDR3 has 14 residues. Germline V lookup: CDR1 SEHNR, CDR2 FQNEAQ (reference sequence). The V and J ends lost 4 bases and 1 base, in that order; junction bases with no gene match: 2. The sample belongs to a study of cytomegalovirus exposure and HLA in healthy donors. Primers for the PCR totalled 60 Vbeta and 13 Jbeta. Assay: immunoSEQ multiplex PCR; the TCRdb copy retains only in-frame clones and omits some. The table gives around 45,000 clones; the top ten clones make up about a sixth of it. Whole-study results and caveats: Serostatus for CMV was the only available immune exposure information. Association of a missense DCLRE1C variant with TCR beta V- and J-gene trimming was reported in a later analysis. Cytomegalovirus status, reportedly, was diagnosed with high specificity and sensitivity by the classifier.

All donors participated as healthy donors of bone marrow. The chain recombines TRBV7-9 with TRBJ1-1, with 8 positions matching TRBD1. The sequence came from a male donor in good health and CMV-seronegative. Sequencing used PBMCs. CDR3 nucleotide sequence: TGTGCCAGCAGCTCCGGGACAGGGAACACTGAAGCTTTCTTT. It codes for CASSSGTGNTEAFF. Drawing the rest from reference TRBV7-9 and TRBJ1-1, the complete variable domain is DTGVSQNPRHKITKRGQNVTFRCDPISEHNRLYWYRQTLGQGPEFLTYFQNEAQLEKSRLLSDRFSAERPKGSFSTLEIQRTEQGDSAMYLCASSSGTGNTEAFFGQGTRLTVV.